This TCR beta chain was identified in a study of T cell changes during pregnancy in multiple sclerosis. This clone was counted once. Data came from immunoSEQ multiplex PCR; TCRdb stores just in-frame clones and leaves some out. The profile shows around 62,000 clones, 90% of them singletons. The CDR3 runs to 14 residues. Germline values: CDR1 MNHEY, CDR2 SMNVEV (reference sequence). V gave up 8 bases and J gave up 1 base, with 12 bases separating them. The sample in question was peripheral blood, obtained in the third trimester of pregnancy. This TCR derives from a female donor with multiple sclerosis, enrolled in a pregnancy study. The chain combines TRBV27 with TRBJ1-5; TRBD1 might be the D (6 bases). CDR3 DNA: TGTGCCAGCGCCCGAGGACAGAGCAATCAGCCCCAGCATTTT. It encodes CASARGQSNQPQHF.